These 16 T cell receptor beta chains originate from one sample sequenced in a study of blood T cell repertoires in COVID-19. Clones were sequenced by immunoSEQ multiplex PCR, and TCRdb holds only the in-frame ones, with some missing. The sample holds around 20,000 clones, 93% seen once. Material for sequencing was peripheral blood. These receptors all stem from a woman aged 45-59 years with active COVID-19.

CDR3 loop: CASSDPGSGTDTQYF. Written as DNA, the CDR3 is TGCGCCAGCAGCGATCCGGGGTCAGGCACAGATACGCAGTATTTT. The chain carries TRBV5-1 and TRBJ2-3, with TRBD2 as a possible D gene (5 bases). Trimming took 4 bases from V and 1 from J, leaving 13 bases between them. Germline CDR1 reads SGHRS; CDR2 reads YFSETQ. The CDR3 sequence is 15 residues long. Variable domain in full (rest from reference TRBV5-1 and TRBJ2-3): KAGVTQTPRYLIKTRGQQVTLSCSPISGHRSVSWYQQTPGQGLQFLFEYFSETQRNKGNFPGRFSGRQFSNSRSEMNVSTLELGDSALYLCASSDPGSGTDTQYFGPGTRLTVL.

This chain connects TRBV30 to TRBJ2-3; D might be TRBD2 (6 bases). The germline gives CDR1 GTSNPN, CDR2 SVGIG (reference sequence). Between the trimmed V and J ends, which lost 4 bases and 3 bases, there was a span of 23 bases. CDR3 size: 17 residues. This CDR3 is CAWTPIRGFGGTDTQYF. CDR3 DNA: TGTGCCTGGACCCCGATCCGGGGTTTCGGGGGTACAGATACGCAGTATTTT. Filled out from reference TRBV30 and TRBJ2-3, the complete variable domain reads SQTIHQWPATLVQPVGSPLSLECTVEGTSNPNLYWYRQAAGRGLQLLFYSVGIGQISSEVPQNLSASRPQDRQFILSSKKLLLSDSGFYLCAWTPIRGFGGTDTQYFGPGTRLTVL.

This clone was picked up one time. The chain combines TRBV7-9 with TRBJ2-3, with a weak D call TRBD2 (5 bases). Trimming took 4 bases from V and 2 from J, leaving 13 bases between them. The CDR3 is 15 amino acids. Per germline, CDR1 SEHNR and CDR2 FQNEAQ (reference sequence). CDR3 protein: CASSSDGLNTDTQYF. The CDR3 nucleotides read TGTGCCAGCAGCTCTGACGGACTGAACACAGATACGCAGTATTTT.

This rearrangement joins TRBV24-1 to TRBJ2-1; TRBD2 matches at 13 bases. CDR3 length: 17 amino acids. The J segment lost 10 bases and the V segment lost 0 bases, leaving 8 bases of the junction unmatched. Germline assignment: CDR1 KGHDR and CDR2 SFDVKD. CDR3 region: CATSDLRGTSGIDEQFF. CDR3 DNA: TGTGCCACCAGTGATTTGAGGGGGACTAGCGGGATAGACGAGCAGTTCTTC.

The chain is built from TRBV28 and TRBJ2-5, with D hard to call. The V and J ends lost 6 bases and 4 bases respectively, with 9 bases between them. Germline CDR1 MDHEN, CDR2 SYDVKM. The CDR3 spans 12 residues. The CDR3, as DNA: TGTGCCAGCAGGGCCCCAACAGAGACCCAGTACTTC. Amino acids: CASRAPTETQYF. Combining the CDR3 with reference TRBV28 and TRBJ2-5 gives the whole variable domain DVKVTQSSRYLVKRTGEKVFLECVQDMDHENMFWYRQDPGLGLRLIYFSYDVKMKEKGDIPEGYSVSREKKERFSLILESASTNQTSMYLCASRAPTETQYFGPGTRLLVL.

Only one count was recorded for this clone. The chain has TRBV18 and TRBJ1-1; D is unclear. This CDR3 has 14 amino acids. In germline, CDR1 is KGHSH, CDR2 LQKENI. V was cut by 0 bases and J by 1 base, with 6 bases left in between. The CDR3 spells CASSPPPGNTEAFF. CDR3 in DNA: TGTGCCAGCTCACCACCCCCGGGGAACACTGAAGCTTTCTTT. The full variable domain, its missing parts supplied by reference TRBV18 and TRBJ1-1, is NAGVMQNPRHLVRRRGQEARLRCSPMKGHSHVYWYRQLPEEGLKFMVYLQKENIIDESGMPKERFSAEFPKEGPSILRIQQVVRGDSAAYFCASSPPPGNTEAFFGQGTRLTVV.

This clone was seen once. J is TRBJ2-5 and V is TRBV18, with D perhaps matching TRBD1 (5 bases). This CDR3 has 15 amino acids. V was cut by 3 bases and J by 5 bases, with 16 bases left in between. Germline values: CDR1 KGHSH, CDR2 LQKENI. The CDR3 reads CASSPTDSPAETQYF. For the CDR3, the DNA is TGTGCCAGCTCACCTACCGACAGCCCGGCCGAGACCCAGTACTTC.

V usage is TRBV19 and J usage is TRBJ2-1, with 13 bases identical to TRBD2. The CDR3 runs to 17 residues. V shed 5 bases, J shed 5 bases, and the junction held 9 bases outside the gene matches. The germline V gene encodes CDR1 LNHDA and CDR2 SQIVND (reference sequence). This chain's CDR3 is CASSLPTSGRANNEQFF. DNA of the CDR3: TGTGCCAGTAGTCTCCCTACTAGCGGGAGGGCAAACAATGAGCAGTTCTTC.

The chain is built from TRBV9 and TRBJ2-3; 8 positions agree with TRBD2. This CDR3 spans 16 amino acids. Germline-derived CDR1 and CDR2 are SGDLS and YYNGEE. V shed 3 bases, J shed 4 bases, and the junction held 10 bases outside the gene matches. The CDR3 protein is CASSDRGGPGSDTQYF. CDR3 DNA: TGTGCCAGCAGCGACCGCGGGGGGCCGGGTTCAGATACGCAGTATTTT. The full variable domain, with the rest looked up from reference TRBV9 and TRBJ2-3, is DSGVTQTPKHLITATGQRVTLRCSPRSGDLSVYWYQQSLDQGLQFLIQYYNGEERAKGNILERFSAQQFPDLHSELNLSSLELGDSALYFCASSDRGGPGSDTQYFGPGTRLTVL.

The J gene is TRBJ2-1, the V gene TRBV5-4, with 16 nucleotides matching TRBD2. Germline trimming cut 4 bases from V and 9 bases from J; bases unmatched to any gene: 10. The CDR3 extends over 17 amino acids. Looked up from germline, CDR1 is SGHNT and CDR2 is YYREEE (reference sequence). CDR3 bases: TGTGCCAGCAGCACCGGGACTAGCGGGAGGGCCGGGGGTGAGCAGTTCTTC. Translating gives CASSTGTSGRAGGEQFF. The whole variable domain, remainder taken from reference TRBV5-4 and TRBJ2-1, is ETGVTQSPTHLIKTRGQQVTLRCSSQSGHNTVSWYQQALGQGPQFIFQYYREEENGRGNFPPRFSGLQFPNYSSELNVNALELDDSALYLCASSTGTSGRAGGEQFFGPGTRLTVL.

The chain has TRBV2 and TRBJ1-2; possible D gene TRBD1, 6 bases. Trimming took off 5 bases at V and 4 bases at J, with 11 bases between the two ends. The CDR3 is 13 amino acids. Germline CDR1 is SNHLY and CDR2 is FYNNEI. For the CDR3, the DNA is TGTGCCAGCAGTCCGGGACAAAGCTATGGCTACACCTTC. It specifies CASSPGQSYGYTF.

The genes are TRBV28 and TRBJ1-4; no clear D gene. V was clipped by 3 bases and J by 4 bases, with 12 bases between them. CDR1 and CDR2 (germline): MDHEN, SYDVKM. The CDR3 is 15 amino acids. The CDR3: CASSFAAVGNEKLFF. CDR3 nucleotides: TGTGCCAGCAGTTTCGCGGCGGTGGGTAATGAAAAACTGTTTTTT.

The chain has TRBV28 and TRBJ2-2; D unresolved. Trimming removed 4 bases from V and 3 bases from J, with 3 bases in between. The CDR3 contains 12 residues. CDR1 MDHEN and CDR2 SYDVKM come from the germline V gene. The CDR3 DNA reads as TGTGCCAGCAGTTCGTACACCGGGGAGCTGTTTTTT. Residues: CASSSYTGELFF.

The V and J genes are TRBV4-1 and TRBJ2-1; TRBD2 matches at 7 bases. The CDR3 runs to 16 residues. Germline CDR1 is MGHRA and CDR2 is YSYEKL. With V trimmed by 0 bases and J by 9 bases, 11 bases remained unmatched. The CDR3 region has the DNA TGCGCCAGCAGCCAAGATCAGGGCGGGAGCTCCAGTGAGCAGTTCTTC. Amino acids: CASSQDQGGSSSEQFF.

This rearrangement joins TRBV7-3 to TRBJ2-1, with D unresolved. The V gene's germline CDR1 is SGHTA and CDR2 FQGTGA. V lost 10 bases and J lost 5, with 18 bases in between. CDR3 length: 14 amino acids. The CDR3 DNA follows: TGTGCCACCTCCCCCAGTGGCGGTAACAATGAGCAGTTCTTC. Translating it yields CATSPSGGNNEQFF.

This chain joins TRBV18 and TRBJ2-7; 15 nucleotides line up with TRBD2. Germline V gene lookup returns CDR1 KGHSH and CDR2 LQKENI. V lost 3 bases to trimming and J lost 6 bases; unmatched junction nucleotides: 6. The CDR3 contains 16 residues. In DNA, the CDR3 is TGTGCCAGCTCACCGTACGGGACTAGCGGGAGGACCGAGCAGTACTTC. This codes for CASSPYGTSGRTEQYF.